The source of this T cell receptor (beta chain) is a study of shared clonotypes between healthy human individuals. On the study more broadly: Every donor yielded three CD4 naive, three CD4 memory, two CD8 naive and one CD8 memory plate. Notes on the study in general: A handful of donors had roughly 5% of their naive CD4 clonotypes in common.

CDR1 is SEHNR, CDR2 FQNEAQ, per germline (reference sequence). This CDR3 region has 16 residues. V lost 2 bases, J lost 0 bases, and 11 bases lay in between. On this clone itself: What it recognizes is unknown.

TCRdb keeps only in-frame clones here, not all; method: immunoSEQ multiplex PCR. Of about 1 million clones listed, around four fifths are singletons. The study separated CD4+ cells into CD45RA+ naive and CD45RA-negative memory subsets. The source of this sequence is a man aged 18 to 35 in good health. V usage is TRBV7-9 and J usage is TRBJ1-5; no clear D. The sequenced material came from memory CD4+ T cells sorted from blood. Subset: CD45RA-negative fraction. DNA of the CDR3: TGTGCCAGCAGCTTAAGTGCGGGCTCTAGCAATCAGCCCCAGCATTTT. This codes for CASSLSAGSSNQPQHF.